The 23 T cell receptor beta chains below all came from one sample that was sequenced in a study of molecular identifiers for immune sequencing clone quantification. Via MiXCR, TCRdb re-called the PCR reads, giving one row per CDR3 protein. The sample lists roughly 93,000 distinct CDR3 sequences; roughly 25% were seen once. Sequencing input: naive CD8+ T cells from blood, with Jurkat cell RNA spiked in. Subset given: FACS-sorted CD8+CD4-CCR7+CD45RA+ naive T cells. These receptors came from a human donor in good health. Some libraries in this study had Jurkat cell RNA spiked in.

The J gene is TRBJ2-7, the V gene TRBV7-6; 7 bases line up with TRBD1. Germline-derived CDR1 and CDR2 are SGHVS and FNYEAQ. The CDR3 is 14 residues long. Trimming cost V 5 bases and J 3 bases; bases outside gene matches: 7. The CDR3 loop reads CASSPWTGYYEQYF. The CDR3 bases are TGTGCCAGCAGCCCGTGGACAGGCTACTACGAGCAGTACTTC.

This clonotype came up a few times. J is TRBJ2-1 and V is TRBV30, with a tentative D call TRBD2 (5 bases). Trimming shortened V by 2 bases and J by 12 bases, and 14 bases separated the two germline ends. The CDR3 is 12 residues long. Germline V gives CDR1 GTSNPN, CDR2 SVGIG (reference sequence). The CDR3 DNA reads as TGTGCCTGGAGTCTTACGGGGAGCTGGCAGTTCTTC. Translated, it gives CAWSLTGSWQFF.

The genes are TRBV7-7 and TRBJ2-1, with D perhaps matching TRBD1 or TRBD2 (5 bases each). This CDR3 is built from 14 residues. Germline loops: CDR1 SSHAT, CDR2 FNYEAQ (reference sequence). The V end was cut by 5 bases, the J end by 3 bases, with 11 bases between. The CDR3 loop is CASSRDGFYNEQFF. CDR3 in DNA: TGTGCCAGCAGCCGGGACGGATTCTACAATGAGCAGTTCTTC.

V gene TRBV5-5 combines with J gene TRBJ1-3; D not resolved. The CDR3 length is 12 residues. V was cut by 3 bases and J by 2 bases, with 3 bases left in between. The germline gives CDR1 SGHKS, CDR2 YYEKEE (reference sequence). The CDR3 protein is CASSYTGNTIYF. CDR3 DNA sequence: TGTGCCAGCAGCTACACTGGAAACACCATATATTTT.

In its sample, this clonotype was seen a few times. The V call is TRBV12-3 or TRBV12-4, the J call TRBJ1-5, with D maybe TRBD1 (5 bases). Trimming cost V 6 bases and J 4 bases, with 19 bases left between them. The CDR3 has 16 amino acids. The CDR3 loop is CASSHAPGTENQPQHF. CDR3 nucleotides: TGTGCCAGCAGCCACGCCCCCGGGACGGAGAATCAGCCCCAGCATTTT.

This clonotype appeared many times. The genes are TRBV6-6 and TRBJ1-5, with 7 bases identical to TRBD1. The germline CDR1 and CDR2 sequences are MNHNY and SVGAGI (reference sequence). V was pared by 0 bases and J by 4 bases, with 3 bases of the junction left unmatched. The CDR3 is 15 amino acids. CDR3 bases: TGTGCCAGCAGTTACTCCTTGGGACAGAATCAGCCCCAGCATTTT. Translating it yields CASSYSLGQNQPQHF.

With respect to this clonotype: This may be a read error, as it is one base from a much larger clone. The V gene is TRBV4-3, the J gene TRBJ2-3; TRBD1 matches at 7 bases. The DNA end is more similar to TRBJ1-5, so the J call may be wrong. The CDR3 totals 18 residues. CDR1 is LGHNA and CDR2 is YSLEER in the germline V gene. The DNA for the CDR3 is TGCGCCAGCACTCCTGAAGGGGGGGCGGGGGACAGCACAGATACGCAGCATTTT. It is translated as CASTPEGGAGDSTDTQHF.

This clonotype occurred many times. The rearrangement uses TRBV6-2 or TRBV6-3 and TRBJ1-1; TRBD1 might be the D (5 bases). There are 13 residues in the CDR3. With 0 bases removed from V and 4 bases from J, the gap between germline ends came to 6 bases. CDR1 and CDR2 from the germline V gene are MNHEY and SVGEGT. The CDR3 loop reads CASSYSGGTEAFF. The CDR3 bases are TGTGCCAGCAGTTACTCTGGGGGCACTGAAGCTTTCTTT.

As regards this clonotype: This may come from a read error, since a much larger clone is one base off. The chain links TRBV29-1 to TRBJ2-1; either TRBD1 or TRBD2 may fit D (6 bases each). Germline V CDR1 and CDR2: SQVTM, ANQGSEA. This CDR3 is built from 17 residues. The V gene lost 2 bases and the J gene lost 7 bases, with 24 bases spanning the gap. The CDR3 sequence: CSVETGYTGGAWNEQFF. Here the CDR3 DNA reads TGCAGCGTTGAAACGGGGTACACCGGGGGCGCTTGGAATGAGCAGTTCTTC.

The rearrangement links TRBV6-2 or TRBV6-3 to TRBJ1-5; the D is unclear. Germline V gene sequence: CDR1 MNHEY, CDR2 SVGEGT. Trimming stripped 0 bases from V and 5 bases from J, with 2 bases between. The CDR3 spans 12 residues. CDR3 bases: TGTGCCAGCAGTTACTCCTATCAGCCCCAGCATTTT. Encoded protein: CASSYSYQPQHF.

This clonotype occurred many times. The gene calls are TRBV4-3 and TRBJ2-7; D is ambiguous. The CDR3 totals 13 residues. V lost 2 bases to trimming and J lost 3 bases, with 8 bases between them. The germline gives CDR1 LGHNA, CDR2 YSLEER. In DNA form, the CDR3 reads TGCGCCAGCAGCCAATGGGCAAGCTACGAGCAGTACTTC. Translating it yields CASSQWASYEQYF.

This clonotype was seen only a few times. This rearrangement joins TRBV7-2 to TRBJ1-2, with D maybe TRBD1 (5 bases). Germline values: CDR1 SGHTA, CDR2 FQGNSA. V was clipped by 0 bases and J by 3 bases, with 14 bases between them. This CDR3 comprises 16 residues. The CDR3 bases are TGTGCCAGCAGCTTAGCAGAGGGGCCCCCCGACTATGGCTACACCTTC. Its protein is CASSLAEGPPDYGYTF.

In regard to this clonotype: This may stem from a read error, because a much larger clone lies one nucleotide away. The chain is built from TRBV12-3 or TRBV12-4 and TRBJ2-1, with TRBD2 identical over 8 bases. This CDR3 has 16 residues. With 6 bases clipped from V and 4 bases from J, the junction kept 11 bases outside the gene matches. CDR3 coding DNA: TGTGCCAGCAGCTCCATATCAGCGGGAGTTTACAATGAGCAGTTCTTC. Translating gives CASSSISAGVYNEQFF.

This clonotype was counted many times. The chain is built from TRBV7-6 and TRBJ2-7, with 7 bases fitting TRBD2. Germline CDR1 reads SGHVS; CDR2 reads FNYEAQ. V lost 1 base and J lost 7; bases outside the gene matches: 4. The CDR3 covers 13 residues. The CDR3 reads CASSLGGGKEQYF. CDR3 sequence (DNA): TGTGCCAGCAGCTTAGGGGGGGGTAAGGAGCAGTACTTC.

The chain links TRBV6-2 or TRBV6-3 to TRBJ2-5, with D maybe TRBD1 (5 bases). Trimming pared 5 bases from V and 0 bases from J, leaving 10 bases between. The CDR3 runs 14 residues. The germline CDR1 and CDR2 sequences are MNHEY and SVGEGT. The CDR3 here is CASSETGYQETQYF. The CDR3 DNA is TGTGCCAGCAGTGAAACAGGTTACCAAGAGACCCAGTACTTC.

J is TRBJ2-1 and V is TRBV27; the D is unclear. This CDR3 is 13 amino acids long. V lost 5 bases, J lost 5 bases, and 10 bases lay in between. Germline V gene lookup returns CDR1 MNHEY and CDR2 SMNVEV (reference sequence). In DNA, the CDR3 is TGTGCCAGCAGTCCCACAGAAGACAATGAGCAGTTCTTC. Amino acid sequence: CASSPTEDNEQFF.

This clonotype was found many times. V usage is TRBV12-3 or TRBV12-4 and J usage is TRBJ1-5; TRBD1 is a possible D gene (5 bases). V lost 5 bases and J 0 bases, leaving 11 bases between the germline ends. CDR3 size: 15 residues. The CDR3 region is CASSPGLYSNQPQHF. The CDR3 nucleotides read TGTGCCAGCAGTCCGGGACTGTATAGCAATCAGCCCCAGCATTTT.

The CDR3 sequence is CATTRGAGKPGELFF. The CDR3 coding sequence is TGTGCCACGACCCGCGGGGCAGGGAAGCCCGGGGAGCTGTTTTTT. This chain connects TRBV28 to TRBJ2-2; D is perhaps TRBD2 (6 bases). This CDR3 comprises 15 residues. The V gene's germline CDR1 is MDHEN and CDR2 SYDVKM. Trimming took off 10 bases at V and 6 bases at J, with 21 bases between the two ends.

This clonotype was detected many times. The chain links TRBV11-1 to TRBJ2-3, with D unresolved. The germline V gene has CDR1 SGHAT and CDR2 FQDESV (reference sequence). The CDR3 has 11 residues. V lost 3 bases to trimming and J lost 5 bases, with 3 bases between them. CDR3 in DNA: TGTGCCAGCAGCTTTATAGATACGCAGTATTTT. Translated: CASSFIDTQYF.

In this sample, this clonotype turned up once. The gene calls are TRBV12-3 or TRBV12-4 and TRBJ2-1, with a weak D call TRBD2 (5 bases). V lost 8 bases, J lost 7 bases, and 21 bases lay in between. The CDR3 contains 15 residues. The CDR3 spells CASGRASEGLNEQFF. The CDR3 bases are TGTGCCAGCGGCCGCGCTAGTGAGGGATTAAATGAGCAGTTCTTC.

The chain employs TRBV19 and TRBJ1-2; tentative D call: TRBD1 (5 bases). Trimming removed 3 bases from V and 5 bases from J, with 7 bases in between. The CDR3 extends over 12 amino acids. In germline, CDR1 is LNHDA, CDR2 SQIVND (reference sequence). The CDR3 is CASSMAGYGYTF. DNA of the CDR3: TGTGCCAGTAGTATGGCAGGGTATGGCTACACCTTC.

This clonotype showed up many times. This chain uses TRBV9 with TRBJ2-6, with D unresolved. The germline V gene has CDR1 SGDLS and CDR2 YYNGEE. The V and J ends lost 3 bases and 0 bases respectively, with 10 bases between them. The CDR3 contains 16 residues. The DNA for the CDR3 is TGTGCCAGCAGCGCCACACCAAACTCTGGGGCCAACGTCCTGACTTTC. Its protein is CASSATPNSGANVLTF.

This clonotype was seen many times. The chain combines TRBV7-9 with TRBJ2-2, with D perhaps matching TRBD2 (5 bases). V was shortened by 5 bases and J by 3 bases, with 19 bases between the two germline ends. The CDR3 loop spans 17 amino acids. Per germline, CDR1 SEHNR and CDR2 FQNEAQ (reference sequence). CDR3: CASSLPTRGSYTGELFF. The CDR3 nucleotides read TGTGCCAGCAGCCTCCCCACCCGCGGGTCCTACACCGGGGAGCTGTTTTTT.